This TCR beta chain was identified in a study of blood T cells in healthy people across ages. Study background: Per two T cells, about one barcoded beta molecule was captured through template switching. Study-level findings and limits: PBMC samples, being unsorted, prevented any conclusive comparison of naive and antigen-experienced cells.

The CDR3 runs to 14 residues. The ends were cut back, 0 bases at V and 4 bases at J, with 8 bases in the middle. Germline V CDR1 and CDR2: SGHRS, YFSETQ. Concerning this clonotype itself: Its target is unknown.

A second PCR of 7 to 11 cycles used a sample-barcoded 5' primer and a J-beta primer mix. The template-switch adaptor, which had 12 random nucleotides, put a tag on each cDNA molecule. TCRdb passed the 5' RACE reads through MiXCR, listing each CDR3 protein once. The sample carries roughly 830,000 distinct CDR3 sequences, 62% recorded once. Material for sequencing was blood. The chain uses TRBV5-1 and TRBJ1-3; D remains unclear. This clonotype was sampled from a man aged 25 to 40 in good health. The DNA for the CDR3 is TGCGCCAGCAGCTTGGTGGGGTACGGAAACACCATATATTTT. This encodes CASSLVGYGNTIYF.